This T cell receptor beta chain emerged from a study of T cells in Graves' hyperthyroidism and ophthalmopathy. A remark on this clonotype: Its specificity is not known.

Investigators excluded patients with uncontrolled infection, other autoimmune disease, pregnancy or lactation. Amplification yielded TCR beta CDR3 regions, with RNA transcripts as the source. Carried out on the TCR CDR3, a first-round RT-PCR used the HTBI primer set. TCRdb itself ran the multiplex PCR reads through MiXCR, one entry per CDR3 protein. The profile shows under 700,000 distinct CDR3 sequences, under 60% of them singletons. V lost 5 bases and J lost 3; bases outside the gene matches: 4. This CDR3 comprises 13 residues. Germline CDR1 MNHNY, CDR2 SVGAGI (reference sequence). Study-level points and caveats: Stable hyperthyroidism was separated from ophthalmopathy by a model based on 13 V-J features. Most expanded thyroid clonotypes above 0.001 also appeared in blood.

Sequencing was carried out using peripheral blood or thyroid tissue (not recorded which). The sequence was obtained from a woman in her late teens or twenties with Graves' hyperthyroidism. This chain joins TRBV6-6 and TRBJ2-7, with 7 bases lining up with TRBD1. The CDR3 sequence: CASSRQGHYEQYF. CDR3 in DNA: TGTGCCAGCAGTCGACAGGGCCACTACGAGCAGTACTTC.